This T cell receptor beta chain was sequenced during a study of cytomegalovirus exposure and HLA in healthy donors. Study results and caveats: Fewer N-insertions than the roughly 670-donor mean were reportedly shown by an Asian-associated ancestry cluster in a later analysis. In a later analysis, specific HLA alleles were associated with around 17,000 TCR beta sequences at a 0.05 false discovery rate. The authors later linked a missense DCLRE1C variant to TCR beta V- and J-gene trimming.

The V end was cut by 1 base, the J end by 3 bases, with 9 bases between. Germline values: CDR1 SGHTA, CDR2 FQGNSA. The CDR3 contains 14 residues. The PCR was carried out with 60 Vbeta primers and 13 Jbeta primers. This table comes from immunoSEQ multiplex PCR, and its TCRdb copy is limited to in-frame clones, with some not included. Of fewer than 110,000 clones in the sample, about 77% were seen once. In regard to this clone: Its antigen is currently unknown.

The clonotype was recovered from a woman in her late teens or twenties in good health and CMV-seropositive. Specimen: PBMCs. V is TRBV7-2 and J is TRBJ1-2; D gene ambiguous. In nucleotides, the CDR3 is TGTGCCAGCAGCTTAGTGGGAGATTACTATGGCTACACCTTC. Its translation is CASSLVGDYYGYTF.